This T cell receptor (beta chain) was sequenced during a study of blood T cell repertoires in COVID-19. The data were produced by immunoSEQ multiplex PCR, yet TCRdb's version contains in-frame clones alone and is incomplete. The sample yields 250,000 to 300,000 clones, around 85% seen once. Two negative PCRs, clearance, or symptom resolution characterized the recovered Cohort 3 donors. This CDR3 region has 20 residues. The V and J genes are TRBV21-1 and TRBJ2-1; TRBD2, the D gene given by the table, was not confirmed from the DNA. TRBV21-1 is labeled a pseudogene. The source is a woman between 50 and 59 years old who had recovered from COVID-19. Sequenced sample: PBMCs or T cells enriched from blood (not recorded which). The CDR3 loop reads CASSKSHTSGFRGSYNEQFF. The DNA for the CDR3 is TGTGCCAGCAGCAAGAGCCATACTAGCGGGTTCCGGGGCTCCTACAATGAGCAGTTCTTC.